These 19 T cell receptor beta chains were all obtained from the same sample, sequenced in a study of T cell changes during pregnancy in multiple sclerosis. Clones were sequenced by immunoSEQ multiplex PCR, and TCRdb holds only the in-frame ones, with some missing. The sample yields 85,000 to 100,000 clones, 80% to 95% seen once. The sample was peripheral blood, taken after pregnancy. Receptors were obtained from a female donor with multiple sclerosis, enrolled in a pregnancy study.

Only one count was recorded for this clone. In DNA, the CDR3 is TGTGCCAGCAGAAGCGGCCTTTATGGCTACACCTTC. Translated: CASRSGLYGYTF. The chain uses TRBV6-5 and TRBJ1-2; D not certain. V lost 6 bases and J 5 bases, leaving 10 bases between the germline ends. The CDR3 has 12 residues. Germline CDR1 and CDR2: MNHEY and SVGAGI.

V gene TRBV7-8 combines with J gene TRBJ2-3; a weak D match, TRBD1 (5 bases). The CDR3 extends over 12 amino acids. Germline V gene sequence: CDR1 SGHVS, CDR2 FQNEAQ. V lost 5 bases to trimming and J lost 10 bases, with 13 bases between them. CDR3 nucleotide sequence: TGTGCCAGCAGCCCGACGAGCAGGGCGCAGTATTTT. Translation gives CASSPTSRAQYF.

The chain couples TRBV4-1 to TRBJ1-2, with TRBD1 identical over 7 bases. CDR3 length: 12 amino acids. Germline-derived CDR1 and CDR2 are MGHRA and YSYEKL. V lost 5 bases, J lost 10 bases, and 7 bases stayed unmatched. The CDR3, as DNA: TGCGCCAGCAGCGATAACAGGGGAGACTACACCTTC. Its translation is CASSDNRGDYTF.

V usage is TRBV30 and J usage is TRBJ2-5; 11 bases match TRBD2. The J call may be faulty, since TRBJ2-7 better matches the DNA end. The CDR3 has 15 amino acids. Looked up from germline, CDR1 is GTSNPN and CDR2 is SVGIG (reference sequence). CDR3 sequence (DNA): TGTGCCTGGAGTGCCCGACTAGCGGGGTCCTACGAGCAGTACTTC. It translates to CAWSARLAGSYEQYF.

The CDR3 DNA sequence: TGTGCCAGCAGCGCGGGAGGGCCGGGCAATGAGCAGTTCTTC. As protein: CASSAGGPGNEQFF. The chain employs TRBV9 and TRBJ2-1, with 8 bases that match TRBD2. The CDR3 runs to 14 residues. J lost 6 bases, V lost 3 bases, and 5 bases had no gene match. Germline V CDR1 and CDR2: SGDLS, YYNGEE.

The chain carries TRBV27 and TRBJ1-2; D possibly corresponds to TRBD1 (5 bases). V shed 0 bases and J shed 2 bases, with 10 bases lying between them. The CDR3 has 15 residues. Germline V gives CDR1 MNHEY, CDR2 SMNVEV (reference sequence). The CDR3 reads CASSLSGGGNYGYTF. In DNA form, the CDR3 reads TGTGCCAGCAGTTTATCGGGGGGAGGAAACTATGGCTACACCTTC.

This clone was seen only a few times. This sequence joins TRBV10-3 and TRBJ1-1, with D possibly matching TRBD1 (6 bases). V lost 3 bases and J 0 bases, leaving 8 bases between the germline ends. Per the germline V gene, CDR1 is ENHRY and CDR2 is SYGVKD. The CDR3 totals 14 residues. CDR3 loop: CAISDYRVNTEAFF. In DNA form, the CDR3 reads TGTGCCATCAGTGACTACAGGGTGAACACTGAAGCTTTCTTT.

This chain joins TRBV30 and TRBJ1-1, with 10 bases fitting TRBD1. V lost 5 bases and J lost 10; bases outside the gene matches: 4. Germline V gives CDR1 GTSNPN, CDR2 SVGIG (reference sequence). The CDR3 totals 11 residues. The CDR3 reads CAWGQGVLAFF. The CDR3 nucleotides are TGTGCCTGGGGACAGGGGGTGTTAGCTTTCTTT.

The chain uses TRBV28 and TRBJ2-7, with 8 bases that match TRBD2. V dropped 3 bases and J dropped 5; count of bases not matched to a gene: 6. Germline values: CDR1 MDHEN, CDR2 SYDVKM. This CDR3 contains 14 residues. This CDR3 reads CASSFWSGRNEQYF. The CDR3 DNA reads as TGTGCCAGCAGTTTCTGGAGCGGGAGAAACGAGCAGTACTTC.

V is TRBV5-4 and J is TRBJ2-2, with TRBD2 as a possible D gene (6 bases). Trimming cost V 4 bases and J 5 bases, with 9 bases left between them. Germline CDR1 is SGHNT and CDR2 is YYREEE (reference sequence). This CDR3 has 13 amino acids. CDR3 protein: CASSVGGTGELFF. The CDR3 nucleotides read TGTGCCAGCAGCGTCGGGGGAACCGGGGAGCTGTTTTTT.

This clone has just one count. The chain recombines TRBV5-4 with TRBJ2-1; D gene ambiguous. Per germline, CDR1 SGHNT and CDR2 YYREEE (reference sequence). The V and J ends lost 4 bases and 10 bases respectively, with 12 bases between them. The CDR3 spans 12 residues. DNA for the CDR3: TGTGCCAGCAGCGTACCTGGTCGGGAGCAGTTCTTC. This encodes CASSVPGREQFF. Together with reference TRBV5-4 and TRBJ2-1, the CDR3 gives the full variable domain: ETGVTQSPTHLIKTRGQQVTLRCSSQSGHNTVSWYQQALGQGPQFIFQYYREEENGRGNFPPRFSGLQFPNYSSELNVNALELDDSALYLCASSVPGREQFFGPGTRLTVL.

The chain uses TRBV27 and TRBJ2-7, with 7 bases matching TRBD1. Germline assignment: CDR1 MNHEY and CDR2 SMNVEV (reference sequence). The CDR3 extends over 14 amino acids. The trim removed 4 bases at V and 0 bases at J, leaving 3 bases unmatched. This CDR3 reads CASSYRGASYEQYF. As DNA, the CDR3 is TGTGCCAGCAGTTACAGGGGTGCCTCCTACGAGCAGTACTTC.

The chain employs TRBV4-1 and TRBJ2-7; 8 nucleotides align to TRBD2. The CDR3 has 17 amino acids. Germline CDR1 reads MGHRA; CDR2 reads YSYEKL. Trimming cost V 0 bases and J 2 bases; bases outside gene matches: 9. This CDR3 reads CASSQELPGLGAYEQYF. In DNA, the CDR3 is TGCGCCAGCAGCCAAGAGTTACCGGGACTAGGGGCCTACGAGCAGTACTTC.

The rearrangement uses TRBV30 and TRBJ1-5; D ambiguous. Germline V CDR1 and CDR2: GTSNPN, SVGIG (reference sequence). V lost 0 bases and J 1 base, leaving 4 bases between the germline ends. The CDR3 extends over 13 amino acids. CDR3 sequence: CAWSVQSNQPQHF. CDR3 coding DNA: TGTGCCTGGAGTGTACAGAGCAATCAGCCCCAGCATTTT.

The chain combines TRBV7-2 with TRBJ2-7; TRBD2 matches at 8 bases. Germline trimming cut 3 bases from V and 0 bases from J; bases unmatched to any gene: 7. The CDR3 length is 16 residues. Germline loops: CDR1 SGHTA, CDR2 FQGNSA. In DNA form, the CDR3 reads TGTGCCAGCAGCTTTGTAGCGGGGCGTAACTCCTACGAGCAGTACTTC. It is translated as CASSFVAGRNSYEQYF.

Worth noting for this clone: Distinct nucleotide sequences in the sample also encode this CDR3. The CDR3 here is CASSSRTSGSYEQYF. CDR3 DNA sequence: TGTGCCAGCAGCTCTCGGACTAGCGGGAGCTACGAGCAGTACTTC. This chain connects TRBV7-2 to TRBJ2-7, with 13 nucleotides matching TRBD2. V trimming: 4 bases; J trimming: 3 bases; junction bases outside the gene matches: 3. The CDR3 has 15 residues. Germline CDR1 reads SGHTA; CDR2 reads FQGNSA.

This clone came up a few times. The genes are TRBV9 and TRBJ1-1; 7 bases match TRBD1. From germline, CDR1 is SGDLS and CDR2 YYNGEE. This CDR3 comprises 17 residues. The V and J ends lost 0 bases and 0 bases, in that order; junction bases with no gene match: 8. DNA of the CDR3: TGTGCCAGCAGCGTAGACCTACAACAGGGGATGAACACTGAAGCTTTCTTT. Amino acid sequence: CASSVDLQQGMNTEAFF.

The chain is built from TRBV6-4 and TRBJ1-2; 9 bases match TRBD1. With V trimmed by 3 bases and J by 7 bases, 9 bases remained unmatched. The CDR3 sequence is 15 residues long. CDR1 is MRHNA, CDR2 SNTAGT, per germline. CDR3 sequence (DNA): TGTGCCAGCAGTGATTTTACAGGGGGCTCGGTTGGCTACACCTTC. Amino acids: CASSDFTGGSVGYTF.

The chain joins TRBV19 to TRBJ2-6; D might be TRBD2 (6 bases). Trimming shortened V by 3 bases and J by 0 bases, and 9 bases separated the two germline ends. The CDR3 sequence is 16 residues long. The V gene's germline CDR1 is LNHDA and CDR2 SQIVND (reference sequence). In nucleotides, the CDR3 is TGTGCCAGTAGTATCGCGGGGATCTCTGGGGCCAACGTCCTGACTTTC. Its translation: CASSIAGISGANVLTF.